These 25 T cell receptor beta chains originate from one sample sequenced in a study of T-cell reconstitution after alpha-beta-depleted transplantation in children. Construction of the TCRbeta library involved unique molecular identifiers. Each CDR3 protein is one row after TCRdb ran MiXCR on the PCR reads. The sample includes about 540,000 distinct CDR3 sequences, 15% to 20% seen only once; the top ten take 2.5% to 3.5%. Sequenced here: PBMCs from the stem cell graft donor, sampled from the stem cell graft. The receptors derive from a human donor who donated a stem cell graft to a child with acute lymphoblastic leukemia.

This clonotype occurred a few times. Germline and junction disagree at one end, which may indicate a read error. This chain uses TRBV29-1 with TRBJ2-3, with a weak D call TRBD2 (6 bases). There are 12 residues in the CDR3. Germline CDR1 and CDR2: SQVTM and ANQGSEA. The CDR3 region has the DNA TGCAGCGTCGAAGCGGGTGGGGATACGCAGTATTTT. It codes for CSVEAGGDTQYF.

The chain carries TRBV27 and TRBJ2-7, with 8 positions matching TRBD2. Looked up from germline, CDR1 is MNHEY and CDR2 is SMNVEV (reference sequence). CDR3 size: 14 residues. The V and J ends lost 8 bases and 3 bases, in that order; junction bases with no gene match: 9. The CDR3 sequence: CASLPGGGNYEQYF. The CDR3 nucleotides read TGTGCCAGCCTTCCGGGGGGGGGGAACTACGAGCAGTACTTC.

This clonotype was observed a handful of times. V is TRBV12-5 and J is TRBJ2-1; 8 nucleotides agree with TRBD1. This CDR3 comprises 17 residues. Germline CDR1 LGHNT, CDR2 FRNRAP. The ends lost 1 base at V and 6 bases at J; junction bases unmatched: 11. CDR3 amino acids: CASGLERGQGFGNEQFF. As DNA, the CDR3 is TGTGCTAGTGGTTTGGAGAGAGGACAGGGATTCGGCAATGAGCAGTTCTTC.

This rearrangement joins TRBV6-5 to TRBJ2-3; 10 nucleotides agree with TRBD2. This CDR3 has 19 residues. V was clipped by 7 bases and J by 4 bases; unmatched bases: 20. Germline loops: CDR1 MNHEY, CDR2 SVGAGI. The CDR3 protein is CASTYVGSGRPLQSDTQYF. The DNA of the CDR3 is TGTGCCAGCACCTACGTCGGTAGCGGGAGGCCCCTCCAGTCAGATACGCAGTATTTT.

This clonotype was counted only a few times. The chain carries TRBV5-1 and TRBJ2-1; 11 nucleotides agree with TRBD2. Looked up from germline, CDR1 is SGHRS and CDR2 is YFSETQ. Unmatched junction bases numbered 5, after V lost 0 bases and J lost 0 bases. CDR3 size: 18 residues. In DNA, the CDR3 is TGCGCCAGCAGCTTGGAGGGACTAGCGGCCAGCTCCTACAATGAGCAGTTCTTC. This translates into CASSLEGLAASSYNEQFF.

This clonotype was seen only a few times. The chain has TRBV5-1 and TRBJ1-1; D call uncertain. V was clipped by 4 bases and J by 7 bases, with 23 bases between them. The germline V gene encodes CDR1 SGHRS and CDR2 YFSETQ. The CDR3 covers 16 residues. This CDR3 is CASSQARATGGSEAFF. CDR3 nucleotides: TGCGCCAGCAGCCAAGCCCGGGCTACGGGAGGAAGTGAAGCTTTCTTT.

This clonotype was detected a few times. The V and J genes are TRBV4-1 and TRBJ1-1; D is possibly TRBD1 (5 bases). Per germline, CDR1 MGHRA and CDR2 YSYEKL. The CDR3 spans 16 residues. The V end was cut by 1 base, the J end by 5 bases, with 17 bases between. CDR3 sequence: CASSQVGRGKKTEAFF. The CDR3 nucleotides are TGCGCCAGCAGCCAAGTCGGTCGGGGGAAGAAAACTGAAGCTTTCTTT.

Only a few counts were recorded for this clonotype. The chain carries TRBV20-1 and TRBJ2-7; no reliable D call. Germline V gives CDR1 DFQATT, CDR2 SNEGSKA (reference sequence). There are 10 residues in the CDR3. The V gene lost 1 base and the J gene lost 4 bases, with 2 bases spanning the gap. The CDR3 protein is CSARVYEQYF. CDR3 sequence (DNA): TGCAGTGCTAGAGTTTACGAGCAGTACTTC.

This clonotype has more than one count but fewer than ten. The genes are TRBV6-2 or TRBV6-3 and TRBJ2-5; no definite D call. The germline gives CDR1 MNHEY, CDR2 SVGEGT. This CDR3 has 15 amino acids. Trimming left V 2 bases short and J 4 bases short, with 14 bases between. CDR3 sequence reads: CASSYLPEYLETQYF. CDR3 nucleotide sequence: TGTGCCAGCAGTTACCTTCCGGAGTATTTAGAGACCCAGTACTTC.

There are a few counts of this clonotype. The chain carries TRBV27 and TRBJ1-1; D gene unclear. CDR3 length: 11 amino acids. Germline values: CDR1 MNHEY, CDR2 SMNVEV (reference sequence). V lost 8 bases and J 7 bases, leaving 11 bases between the germline ends. The CDR3 DNA reads as TGTGCCAGCCGCGAGCGGGGTGAAGCTTTCTTT. This gives the protein CASRERGEAFF.

The chain uses TRBV4-1 and TRBJ2-2; D tentatively reads TRBD1 or TRBD2 (5 bases each). CDR1 MGHRA and CDR2 YSYEKL come from the germline V gene. The CDR3 is 13 amino acids. Trimming took 1 base from V and 6 from J, leaving 6 bases between them. The CDR3 region has the DNA TGCGCCAGCAGCCAAGTGGGGGCCGGGGAGCTGTTTTTT. Protein: CASSQVGAGELFF.

This clonotype was seen a handful of times. This chain uses TRBV3-1 with TRBJ2-4, with 9 positions matching TRBD2. V was clipped by 1 base and J by 0 bases; unmatched bases: 1. This CDR3 comprises 16 residues. In germline, CDR1 is LGHDT, CDR2 YNNKEL (reference sequence). The CDR3, as DNA: TGTGCCAGCAGCCAAGGAGCGGGAGGAGCCAAAAACATTCAGTACTTC. It is translated as CASSQGAGGAKNIQYF. Combining the CDR3 with reference TRBV3-1 and TRBJ2-4 gives the whole variable domain DTAVSQTPKYLVTQMGNDKSIKCEQNLGHDTMYWYKQDSKKFLKIMFSYNNKELIINETVPNRFSPKSPDKAHLNLHINSLELGDSAVYFCASSQGAGGAKNIQYFGAGTRLSVL.

This clonotype was detected only a few times. This chain joins TRBV11-2 and TRBJ2-7; the match to TRBD1 covers 9 bases. The CDR3 runs 15 residues. The V segment lost 1 base and the J segment 4 bases; nucleotides outside the gene matches: 5. Germline CDR1 reads SGHAT; CDR2 reads FQNNGV. CDR3 loop: CASSLGSGTGYEQYF. For the CDR3, the DNA is TGTGCCAGCAGCTTAGGATCCGGGACAGGGTACGAGCAGTACTTC.

This sequence joins TRBV12-3 or TRBV12-4 and TRBJ1-1; TRBD1 is a possible D gene (5 bases). This CDR3 is 14 amino acids long. V lost 6 bases, J lost 3 bases, and 14 bases lay in between. This CDR3 is CASRPGHGDTEAFF. The CDR3 DNA is TGTGCCAGCAGACCCGGACACGGGGACACTGAAGCTTTCTTT.

A few counts support this clonotype. The chain links TRBV7-9 to TRBJ2-7; possibly TRBD1 for D (5 bases). This CDR3 comprises 13 residues. Germline CDR1 is SEHNR and CDR2 is FQNEAQ (reference sequence). V was trimmed by 8 bases and J by 3 bases, leaving 14 bases between them. CDR3 DNA: TGTGCCAGCGGAACGACAGACGACTACGAGCAGTACTTC. Translation gives CASGTTDDYEQYF.

This clonotype was counted a few times. The rearrangement uses TRBV5-6 and TRBJ2-7; 10 bases align to TRBD1. Unmatched junction bases numbered 5, after V lost 0 bases and J lost 2 bases. The CDR3 is 16 residues long. Germline V CDR1 and CDR2: SGHDT, YYEEEE. The CDR3 sequence is CASSLASGTGAYEQYF. The CDR3 coding sequence is TGTGCCAGCAGCTTGGCATCGGGGACAGGGGCCTACGAGCAGTACTTC.

This clonotype was seen only a few times. The genes are TRBV18 and TRBJ2-7; either TRBD1 or TRBD2 may fit D (7 bases each). Germline CDR1 KGHSH, CDR2 LQKENI. The V and J ends lost 3 bases and 6 bases respectively, with 15 bases between them. The CDR3 is 14 residues long. In DNA, the CDR3 is TGTGCCAGCTCACCTTTGGGCAGGGGGGGCGAGCAGTACTTC. This translates into CASSPLGRGGEQYF.

The chain combines TRBV5-1 with TRBJ2-1, with D perhaps given as TRBD1 or TRBD2 (6 bases each). The CDR3 totals 14 residues. Trimming left V 0 bases short and J 6 bases short, with 10 bases between. Germline CDR1 is SGHRS and CDR2 is YFSETQ. DNA for the CDR3: TGCGCCAGCAGCTTGGAAGGGGGGATCAATGAGCAGTTCTTC. This translates into CASSLEGGINEQFF.

This clonotype was seen at least ten times. The CDR3 region has the DNA TGCGCCAGCAGCTTCTTGACAGGGAACACTGAAGCTTTCTTT. Its protein product is CASSFLTGNTEAFF. The chain employs TRBV5-1 and TRBJ1-1; maybe TRBD1 (6 bases). Between the trimmed V and J ends, which lost 2 bases and 1 base, there was a span of 9 bases. Germline loops: CDR1 SGHRS, CDR2 YFSETQ. The CDR3 loop spans 14 amino acids. The full variable domain, completed using reference TRBV5-1 and TRBJ1-1, is KAGVTQTPRYLIKTRGQQVTLSCSPISGHRSVSWYQQTPGQGLQFLFEYFSETQRNKGNFPGRFSGRQFSNSRSEMNVSTLELGDSALYLCASSFLTGNTEAFFGQGTRLTVV.

This clonotype was recorded at least ten times. This chain uses TRBV14 with TRBJ1-1; unclear D gene. The V end lost 4 bases, the J end lost 0 bases, and 6 bases lay between the germline ends. Germline V gives CDR1 SGHDN, CDR2 FVKESK. This CDR3 is built from 13 residues. The CDR3 loop is CASSLTLNTEAFF. The DNA for the CDR3 is TGTGCCAGCAGCCTCACACTGAACACTGAAGCTTTCTTT.

This clonotype was detected a few times. The chain joins TRBV19 to TRBJ2-7, with 9 bases that match TRBD2. V shed 7 bases, J shed 3 bases, and the junction held 7 bases outside the gene matches. CDR1 and CDR2 (germline): LNHDA, SQIVND (reference sequence). The CDR3 runs 14 residues. The CDR3 DNA reads as TGTGCCAGTACCGATACTAGCGGGTACTACGAGCAGTACTTC. This encodes CASTDTSGYYEQYF.

This clonotype was counted only a few times. V usage is TRBV3-1 and J usage is TRBJ2-7, with no clear D. This CDR3 has 13 residues. Per the germline V gene, CDR1 is LGHDT and CDR2 is YNNKEL (reference sequence). V was pared by 5 bases and J by 6 bases, with 14 bases between. The CDR3 sequence is CASSTQALPEQYF. The CDR3, as DNA: TGTGCCAGCAGCACGCAAGCCTTGCCCGAGCAGTACTTC.

This clonotype appeared a few times. The chain joins TRBV3-1 to TRBJ2-2, with 7 bases identical to TRBD2. The CDR3 runs 15 residues. CDR1 and CDR2 from the germline V gene are LGHDT and YNNKEL (reference sequence). V was clipped by 7 bases and J by 0 bases; unmatched bases: 5. CDR3 in amino acids: CASTRAGTNTGELFF. The CDR3, as DNA: TGTGCCAGCACCCGAGCGGGAACGAACACCGGGGAGCTGTTTTTT. Variable domain in full (rest from reference TRBV3-1 and TRBJ2-2): DTAVSQTPKYLVTQMGNDKSIKCEQNLGHDTMYWYKQDSKKFLKIMFSYNNKELIINETVPNRFSPKSPDKAHLNLHINSLELGDSAVYFCASTRAGTNTGELFFGEGSRLTVL.

The table lists this clonotype with a few counts. The CDR3 is CASSSRTSGYSYNEQFF. DNA of the CDR3: TGTGCCAGCAGCTCACGGACTAGCGGATACTCCTACAATGAGCAGTTCTTC. The rearrangement links TRBV6-2 or TRBV6-3 to TRBJ2-1, with 10 nucleotides matching TRBD2. CDR1 is MNHEY, CDR2 SVGEGT, per germline. The length of the CDR3 is 17 residues. The trim removed 6 bases at V and 0 bases at J, leaving 8 bases unmatched.

V usage is TRBV5-1 and J usage is TRBJ2-3; the match to TRBD1 covers 8 bases. J was trimmed by 7 bases and V by 3 bases; bases with no gene match: 10. This CDR3 has 15 residues. CDR1 and CDR2 from the germline V gene are SGHRS and YFSETQ. This CDR3 is CASSSETGGRHTQYF. The CDR3 DNA sequence: TGCGCCAGCAGCTCGGAAACAGGGGGGAGACATACGCAGTATTTT.